The 19 T cell receptor beta chains given below trace back to one sample, sequenced in a study of technical replicates of blood from a handful of donors. The data were produced by immunoSEQ multiplex PCR, yet TCRdb's version contains in-frame clones alone and is incomplete. Here the sample spans some 79,000 clones, more than 85% being singletons. Sample: T cells isolated from PBMCs. All receptors derive from a human donor in good health. Some clones in this sample may be carry-over from other donors' samples.

This sequence joins TRBV6-5 and TRBJ1-6; perhaps TRBD1 as D (6 bases). This CDR3 comprises 15 residues. CDR1 and CDR2 from the germline V gene are MNHEY and SVGAGI. Trimming cost V 6 bases and J 6 bases, with 15 bases left between them. The CDR3 loop reads CASRSSDRINSPLHF. The DNA for the CDR3 is TGTGCCAGCAGGTCCTCCGACAGGATTAATTCACCCCTCCACTTT.

The chain couples TRBV7-2 to TRBJ2-1, with 7 bases fitting TRBD2. Losses at the gene ends were 2 bases for V and 7 bases for J; bases not matched to a gene: 5. CDR3 size: 14 residues. Germline-derived CDR1 and CDR2 are SGHTA and FQGNSA. CDR3 sequence: CASSLQRELNEQFF. CDR3 DNA: TGTGCCAGCAGCTTACAGCGGGAACTTAATGAGCAGTTCTTC. The whole variable domain, filled in from reference TRBV7-2 and TRBJ2-1, reads GAGVSQSPSNKVTEKGKDVELRCDPISGHTALYWYRQSLGQGLEFLIYFQGNSAPDKSGLPSDRFSAERTGGSVSTLTIQRTQQEDSAVYLCASSLQRELNEQFFGPGTRLTVL.

J is TRBJ1-1 and V is TRBV6-5; 7 bases agree with TRBD1. CDR1 MNHEY and CDR2 SVGAGI come from the germline V gene. The V gene end was trimmed by 5 bases and the J gene end by 2 bases; junction bases not matched to a gene: 8. This CDR3 contains 15 residues. For the CDR3, the DNA is TGTGCCAGCAGTACCCGGACAGGAGGAAACACTGAAGCTTTCTTT. This codes for CASSTRTGGNTEAFF.

The chain is built from TRBV19 and TRBJ1-3; weak D call: TRBD1 (5 bases). Germline V gene lookup returns CDR1 LNHDA and CDR2 SQIVND (reference sequence). V lost 9 bases and J lost 0, with 18 bases in between. This CDR3 region has 16 residues. DNA for the CDR3: TGTGCCAGGATGTTTCCTGACAGATACTCTGGAAACACCATATATTTT. Amino acids: CARMFPDRYSGNTIYF.

The chain has TRBV28 and TRBJ1-1; D gene uncertain. The germline V and J ends were trimmed by 3 bases and 1 base, with 9 bases remaining between them. The CDR3 covers 14 residues. Looked up from germline, CDR1 is MDHEN and CDR2 is SYDVKM. The CDR3 sequence: CASSFAGTNTEAFF. CDR3 coding DNA: TGTGCCAGCAGTTTCGCAGGAACGAACACTGAAGCTTTCTTT.

A single count supports this clone. The chain is built from TRBV5-1 and TRBJ2-7; 13 bases fit TRBD2. The CDR3 length is 16 residues. V lost 4 bases to trimming and J lost 1 base; unmatched junction nucleotides: 5. Germline CDR1 SGHRS, CDR2 YFSETQ. CDR3 residues: CASSPGTSGISYEQYF. The CDR3, as DNA: TGCGCCAGCAGCCCCGGGACTAGCGGGATTTCCTACGAGCAGTACTTC.

J is TRBJ1-5 and V is TRBV4-2; TRBD1 matches at 7 bases. Per germline, CDR1 LGHNA and CDR2 YNFKEQ. The CDR3 is made up of 17 amino acids. V dropped 2 bases and J dropped 1; count of bases not matched to a gene: 8. The CDR3 bases are TGTGCCAGCAGCCAAAGCTCGACAGGGTACAGCAATCAGCCCCAGCATTTT. This translates into CASSQSSTGYSNQPQHF.

The gene calls are TRBV9 and TRBJ2-7; TRBD2 might be the D (5 bases). The V gene lost 4 bases and the J gene lost 6 bases, with 17 bases spanning the gap. CDR3 length: 14 residues. CDR1 is SGDLS and CDR2 is YYNGEE in the germline V gene. In DNA form, the CDR3 reads TGTGCCAGCAGCCCGACGGGCGGGTCCGGCGAGCAGTACTTC. Encoded protein: CASSPTGGSGEQYF.

The rearrangement joins TRBV7-2 to TRBJ1-5, with 7 bases identical to TRBD1. The CDR3 extends over 13 amino acids. Germline V gene sequence: CDR1 SGHTA, CDR2 FQGNSA. J lost 6 bases, V lost 3 bases, and 2 bases had no gene match. CDR3 sequence (DNA): TGTGCCAGCAGCTTCTACAGGGGTCAGCCCCAGCATTTT. This sequence encodes CASSFYRGQPQHF. Full variable domain (missing parts from reference TRBV7-2 and TRBJ1-5): GAGVSQSPSNKVTEKGKDVELRCDPISGHTALYWYRQSLGQGLEFLIYFQGNSAPDKSGLPSDRFSAERTGGSVSTLTIQRTQQEDSAVYLCASSFYRGQPQHFGDGTRLSIL.

This chain links TRBV5-8 with TRBJ2-7; the match to TRBD1 covers 7 bases. The CDR3 runs 14 residues. V was clipped by 4 bases and J by 0 bases; unmatched bases: 4. Germline V lookup: CDR1 SGHTS, CDR2 YDEGEE. The CDR3 spells CASSPRTGSYEQYF. CDR3 nucleotide sequence: TGTGCCAGCAGCCCAAGGACAGGCTCCTACGAGCAGTACTTC.

The genes are TRBV27 and TRBJ1-2; 7 bases match TRBD1. Losses at the gene ends were 10 bases for V and 4 bases for J; bases not matched to a gene: 9. This CDR3 spans 13 amino acids. The germline V gene encodes CDR1 MNHEY and CDR2 SMNVEV (reference sequence). The CDR3 loop is CATHRPGGYGYTF. CDR3 in DNA: TGTGCCACCCACCGACCAGGGGGCTATGGCTACACCTTC.

This chain connects TRBV5-4 to TRBJ2-4; 11 nucleotides align to TRBD2. With 2 bases clipped from V and 3 bases from J, the junction kept 7 bases outside the gene matches. Germline values: CDR1 SGHNT, CDR2 YYREEE (reference sequence). CDR3 length equals 17 residues. The CDR3 loop reads CASSLGLAGGRKNIQYF. In nucleotides, the CDR3 is TGTGCCAGCAGCTTAGGGCTAGCGGGAGGTCGCAAAAACATTCAGTACTTC.

J is TRBJ2-5 and V is TRBV5-1; TRBD2 aligns across 8 bases. The end of the DNA aligns better with TRBJ2-7, so the J call may be wrong. CDR1 and CDR2 from the germline V gene are SGHRS and YFSETQ. This CDR3 has 16 amino acids. CDR3 sequence: CASSWGGTRSSYEQYF. CDR3 nucleotides: TGCGCCAGCAGCTGGGGTGGGACTAGGAGCTCCTACGAGCAGTACTTC.

This sequence joins TRBV5-1 and TRBJ2-3; TRBD2 is a possible D gene (7 bases). The germline CDR1 and CDR2 sequences are SGHRS and YFSETQ. V was cut by 0 bases and J by 6 bases, with 14 bases left in between. The CDR3 length is 15 residues. CDR3 in DNA: TGCGCCAGCAGCTTGGAGGGGGGGGGACCGGATACGCAGTATTTT. Translated: CASSLEGGGPDTQYF.

The V call is TRBV5-1, the J call TRBJ1-1; 7 positions match TRBD1. With V trimmed by 4 bases and J by 6 bases, 6 bases remained unmatched. The CDR3 length is 13 residues. Germline V gene sequence: CDR1 SGHRS, CDR2 YFSETQ. The CDR3 DNA reads TGCGCCAGCAGCATCCAGGGGGACGCTGAAGCTTTCTTT. Translated: CASSIQGDAEAFF.

The chain joins TRBV7-2 to TRBJ1-5, with D maybe TRBD1 (5 bases). Per germline, CDR1 SGHTA and CDR2 FQGNSA. V was clipped by 1 base and J by 7 bases, with 8 bases between them. This CDR3 comprises 13 residues. CDR3 residues: CASSLVDSQPQHF. The CDR3 DNA follows: TGTGCCAGCAGCTTAGTCGACAGCCAGCCCCAGCATTTT.

The chain employs TRBV9 and TRBJ2-1, with a weak D call TRBD2 (6 bases). V lost 6 bases and J lost 4, with 14 bases in between. From germline, CDR1 is SGDLS and CDR2 YYNGEE. The CDR3 extends over 14 amino acids. The DNA for the CDR3 is TGTGCCAGCAACGGTGGACTACTATACAATGAGCAGTTCTTC. It codes for CASNGGLLYNEQFF.

The gene calls are TRBV19 and TRBJ2-1; TRBD2 matches 7 bases. V trimming: 4 bases; J trimming: 4 bases; junction bases outside the gene matches: 10. The germline V gene encodes CDR1 LNHDA and CDR2 SQIVND (reference sequence). The CDR3 contains 16 residues. The CDR3 loop reads CASSNPLAPTYNEQFF. The CDR3 DNA sequence: TGTGCCAGTAGTAACCCACTAGCGCCCACTTACAATGAGCAGTTCTTC.

The rearrangement uses TRBV2 and TRBJ2-7, with 9 bases identical to TRBD2. The junction had 8 bases not matched to a gene; V was cut back by 8 bases and J by 6 bases. The V gene's germline CDR1 is SNHLY and CDR2 FYNNEI. This CDR3 is 13 amino acids long. The CDR3 DNA sequence: TGTGCCAGCTGCCTGCGGGAGGGCCCCGAGCAGTACTTC. Translated, it gives CASCLREGPEQYF.